Detailed here is one T cell receptor (beta chain). Its antigen is still unknown. The data are from a study of cytomegalovirus exposure and HLA in healthy donors. Looking at the study overall: The 120 or so validation repertoires used the same platform as the approximately 670 first-cohort repertoires (as reported by a later analysis). Study-level results: The classifier reportedly diagnosed cytomegalovirus status with high sensitivity and specificity. Subsequent analysis of the 100 to 150 validation repertoires found a tendency for first-cohort TCR clusters to co-occur. In vitro checks showed that three CMV-associated chains really do target CMV antigens.

Using immunoSEQ multiplex PCR, the repertoire was profiled, and TCRdb retains in-frame clones only, with some absent. The table records about 64,000 clones, 95% of them present only once. The CDR3 has 14 amino acids. The germline gives CDR1 SQVTM, CDR2 ANQGSEA. V gave up 4 bases and J gave up 1 base, with 13 bases separating them. Sample: PBMCs. The origin of this receptor is a woman under 30 in good health and CMV-seropositive. This chain joins TRBV29-1 and TRBJ2-5; possibly TRBD2 for D (5 bases). The CDR3 reads CSVGIGGFQETQYF. Here the CDR3 DNA reads TGCAGCGTTGGAATAGGAGGTTTCCAAGAGACCCAGTACTTC. Drawing the rest from reference TRBV29-1 and TRBJ2-5, the complete variable domain is SAVISQKPSRDICQRGTSLTIQCQVDSQVTMMFWYRQQPGQSLTLIATANQGSEATYESGFVIDKFPISRPNLTFSTLTVSNMSPEDSSIYLCSVGIGGFQETQYFGPGTRLLVL.